One and the same sample provided the 21 T cell receptor beta chains below, sequenced in a study of T-cell reconstitution after alpha-beta-depleted transplantation in children. Molecular barcoding with unique molecular identifiers was used for the TCRbeta library. TCRdb independently ran MiXCR on the PCR reads; one entry per CDR3 protein. The sample lists about 580,000 distinct CDR3 sequences, roughly 27% occurring once. The sequenced sample was PBMCs, obtained before TCRalphabeta/CD19-depleted stem cell transplant. Receptors were obtained from a boy under two years old with Wiskott-Aldrich syndrome, due to receive a stem cell transplant.

V usage is TRBV30 and J usage is TRBJ2-7; 7 nucleotides line up with TRBD1. V trimming: 5 bases; J trimming: 7 bases; junction bases outside the gene matches: 17. Per the germline V gene, CDR1 is GTSNPN and CDR2 is SVGIG (reference sequence). This CDR3 contains 15 residues. The CDR3 DNA sequence: TGTGCCTGGTCGAAGGGTGGGACAGCGACTAAGGAGCAGTACTTC. Its protein is CAWSKGGTATKEQYF.

The chain is built from TRBV5-5 and TRBJ2-7; 8 positions agree with TRBD1. V shed 3 bases and J 3 bases; nucleotides not matched to a gene: 17. This CDR3 is 18 amino acids long. Germline V gene lookup returns CDR1 SGHKS and CDR2 YYEKEE (reference sequence). CDR3 in DNA: TGTGCCAGCAGCTCCTTCCGCAACTCGGGACAGGAGGGCTACGAGCAGTACTTC. It codes for CASSSFRNSGQEGYEQYF.

This chain connects TRBV5-1 to TRBJ1-1; no clear D gene. Trimming left V 3 bases short and J 1 base short, with 7 bases between. CDR3 length equals 13 residues. In germline, CDR1 is SGHRS, CDR2 YFSETQ. This chain's CDR3 is CASSSQANTEAFF. The CDR3 DNA sequence: TGCGCCAGCAGCTCCCAAGCGAACACTGAAGCTTTCTTT.

This clonotype was observed a few times. V usage is TRBV7-9 and J usage is TRBJ2-1; no definite D call. Germline CDR1 and CDR2: SEHNR and FQNEAQ (reference sequence). Trimming pared 4 bases from V and 7 bases from J, leaving 8 bases between. The CDR3 has 12 amino acids. CDR3 sequence: CASSSQFNEQFF. CDR3 DNA: TGTGCCAGCAGCTCCCAATTTAATGAGCAGTTCTTC.

This clonotype is a singleton in its sample. The V gene is TRBV5-1, the J gene TRBJ2-1; 10 nucleotides align to TRBD2. There are 15 residues in the CDR3. Germline V gene sequence: CDR1 SGHRS, CDR2 YFSETQ. After removal of 4 bases from V and 5 bases from J, the junction contained 6 bases not matched to a gene. This chain's CDR3 is CASSPGLAKNNEQFF. The DNA of the CDR3 is TGCGCCAGCAGCCCGGGACTAGCGAAAAACAATGAGCAGTTCTTC. The full variable domain, its missing parts supplied by reference TRBV5-1 and TRBJ2-1, is KAGVTQTPRYLIKTRGQQVTLSCSPISGHRSVSWYQQTPGQGLQFLFEYFSETQRNKGNFPGRFSGRQFSNSRSEMNVSTLELGDSALYLCASSPGLAKNNEQFFGPGTRLTVL.

There are a few counts of this clonotype. The chain uses TRBV11-2 and TRBJ2-1, with D maybe TRBD2 (6 bases). This CDR3 is built from 14 residues. The ends were cut back, 4 bases at V and 6 bases at J, with 13 bases in the middle. Germline assignment: CDR1 SGHAT and CDR2 FQNNGV. Here the CDR3 DNA reads TGTGCCAGCAGCTCCGGGACTTTATTCAATGAGCAGTTCTTC. As protein: CASSSGTLFNEQFF. Full variable domain (missing parts from reference TRBV11-2 and TRBJ2-1): EAGVAQSPRYKIIEKRQSVAFWCNPISGHATLYWYQQILGQGPKLLIQFQNNGVVDDSQLPKDRFSAERLKGVDSTLKIQPAKLEDSAVYLCASSSGTLFNEQFFGPGTRLTVL.

As DNA, the CDR3 is TGTGCCACCACGGGGCGGGGTTACACAGATACGCAGTATTTT. It encodes CATTGRGYTDTQYF. The chain combines TRBV10-3 with TRBJ2-3, with D possibly matching TRBD2 (6 bases). Germline V CDR1 and CDR2: ENHRY, SYGVKD. V gave up 10 bases and J gave up 2 bases, with 16 bases separating them. This CDR3 has 14 residues.

This chain uses TRBV20-1 with TRBJ2-5, with 7 bases that match TRBD1. Germline V lookup: CDR1 DFQATT, CDR2 SNEGSKA (reference sequence). This CDR3 is 13 amino acids long. With V trimmed by 2 bases and J by 5 bases, 5 bases remained unmatched. The CDR3 loop reads CSARPTGFETQYF. CDR3 nucleotides: TGCAGTGCTAGACCGACAGGGTTCGAGACCCAGTACTTC.

This clonotype ranks as medium-sized. The V call is TRBV28, the J call TRBJ2-7, with a possible D match to TRBD1 (6 bases). The CDR3 totals 13 residues. Germline-derived CDR1 and CDR2 are MDHEN and SYDVKM. With 8 bases removed from V and 1 base from J, the gap between germline ends came to 12 bases. The CDR3 DNA reads TGTGCCAGCGGACAGCCGCCATCCTACGAGCAGTACTTC. Encoded protein: CASGQPPSYEQYF.

The chain joins TRBV5-1 to TRBJ2-2; TRBD1 matches 10 bases. CDR1 and CDR2 from the germline V gene are SGHRS and YFSETQ. The CDR3 is 16 amino acids. J was trimmed by 6 bases and V by 6 bases; bases with no gene match: 11. CDR3 sequence (DNA): TGCGCCAGCACATACTCGGGACAGGGGACGGCCGGGGAGCTGTTTTTT. Its translation is CASTYSGQGTAGELFF.

This clonotype has more than one count but fewer than ten. V gene TRBV5-1 combines with J gene TRBJ2-4; D ambiguous. Germline CDR1 SGHRS, CDR2 YFSETQ. This CDR3 region has 14 residues. V dropped 4 bases and J dropped 10 bases, with 18 bases sitting between them. The CDR3 region is CASSPADGFGIQYF. As DNA, the CDR3 is TGCGCCAGCAGCCCGGCAGACGGCTTTGGGATTCAGTACTTC.

The chain couples TRBV12-3 or TRBV12-4 to TRBJ2-1; maybe TRBD2 (5 bases). V dropped 5 bases and J dropped 10 bases, with 15 bases sitting between them. The CDR3 has 13 amino acids. CDR3 sequence (DNA): TGTGCCAGCAGTCCTCGGGGTACTAAGGAGCAGTTCTTC. Encoded protein: CASSPRGTKEQFF.

The table lists this clonotype with a count of one. The J gene is TRBJ1-5, the V gene TRBV7-2; a weak D match, TRBD1 (6 bases). Germline lookup yields CDR1 SGHTA and CDR2 FQGNSA. Deletions cut 4 bases from V and 2 bases from J, with 12 bases between. This CDR3 has 15 residues. This chain's CDR3 is CASSSQGGRNQPQHF. As DNA, the CDR3 is TGTGCCAGCAGCTCACAGGGAGGTCGCAATCAGCCCCAGCATTTT. Complete variable domain (other parts from reference TRBV7-2 and TRBJ1-5): GAGVSQSPSNKVTEKGKDVELRCDPISGHTALYWYRQSLGQGLEFLIYFQGNSAPDKSGLPSDRFSAERTGGSVSTLTIQRTQQEDSAVYLCASSSQGGRNQPQHFGDGTRLSIL.

The V gene is TRBV6-1, the J gene TRBJ1-2, with 10 bases identical to TRBD1. Unmatched junction bases numbered 5, after V lost 8 bases and J lost 2 bases. The CDR3 totals 14 residues. Germline CDR1 and CDR2: MNHNS and SASEGT. The CDR3 protein is CASPGTGENYGYTF. CDR3 bases: TGTGCCAGCCCCGGGACAGGGGAAAACTATGGCTACACCTTC.

This clonotype was seen many times. The junction departs from the called germline gene at one end, perhaps through a read error. The CDR3 DNA follows: TGTGCCAGCAGCTTAGGTCCCAATGAGCAGTTCTTC. Protein sequence: CASSLGPNEQFF. The gene calls are TRBV5-1 and TRBJ2-1; D remains ambiguous. CDR3 length: 12 residues. Germline assignment: CDR1 SGHRS and CDR2 YFSETQ. Supplemented by reference TRBV5-1 and TRBJ2-1, the full variable domain reads KAGVTQTPRYLIKTRGQQVTLSCSPISGHRSVSWYQQTPGQGLQFLFEYFSETQRNKGNFPGRFSGRQFSNSRSEMNVSTLELGDSALYLCASSLGPNEQFFGPGTRLTVL.

V usage is TRBV4-1 and J usage is TRBJ2-7, with D possibly being TRBD2 (5 bases). The CDR3 consists of 15 residues. The V end was cut by 6 bases, the J end by 1 base, with 16 bases between. The germline V gene encodes CDR1 MGHRA and CDR2 YSYEKL. In nucleotides, the CDR3 is TGCGCCAGCAGGTCCTACAGCGGTGTATCCTACGAGCAGTACTTC. Protein sequence: CASRSYSGVSYEQYF.

This clonotype was counted at least ten times. At one end, the junction sequence differs from germline, possibly due to a read error. The V gene is TRBV7-7, the J gene TRBJ2-3; D remains unclear. Germline-derived CDR1 and CDR2 are SSHAT and FNYEAQ (reference sequence). The CDR3 contains 13 residues. CDR3 sequence reads: CASSLARTDTQYF. Here the CDR3 DNA reads TGTGCCAGCAGTTTAGCCCGCACAGATACGCAGTATTTT.

In its sample, this clonotype was seen a few times. V and J are TRBV20-1 and TRBJ1-6, with D unresolved. This CDR3 spans 14 amino acids. Germline V CDR1 and CDR2: DFQATT, SNEGSKA (reference sequence). V was pared by 5 bases and J by 5 bases, with 13 bases between. Here the CDR3 DNA reads TGCAGTGCTTTAAAGGAAGGAGATAATTCACCCCTCCACTTT. It is translated as CSALKEGDNSPLHF.

On this clonotype itself: An end of the junction does not agree with germline; a read error may underlie this. The chain employs TRBV11-2 and TRBJ2-1; no clear D gene. The CDR3 has 11 amino acids. CDR1 and CDR2 from the germline V gene are SGHAT and FQNNGV. The CDR3 spells CASSLVGSVVF. The CDR3 DNA follows: TGTGCCAGCAGCTTAGTTGGGTCGGTAGTCTTC.

Of note for this clonotype: A much more abundant neighbour one base away suggests this may be a read error. The chain carries TRBV7-9 and TRBJ2-1; D unresolved. V was shortened by 5 bases and J by 5 bases, with 1 base between the two germline ends. CDR3 length: 10 amino acids. Germline lookup yields CDR1 SEHNR and CDR2 FQNEAQ (reference sequence). The CDR3 nucleotides read TGTGCCAGCAGCAACAATGAGCAGTTCTTC. It translates to CASSNNEQFF.

This clonotype was detected only a few times. The CDR3 sequence: CASSHPTQHQETQYF. The CDR3 coding sequence is TGTGCCAGCAGCCACCCGACTCAGCACCAAGAGACCCAGTACTTC. The rearrangement uses TRBV13 and TRBJ2-5; the D is unclear. Germline CDR1 is PRHDT and CDR2 is FYEKMQ (reference sequence). V lost 5 bases and J lost 0, with 13 bases in between. This CDR3 has 15 amino acids.